The clone carrying this T cell receptor (beta chain) was detected only once. The data stem from a study of blood T cell repertoires in COVID-19. Looking at the study overall: Acute-phase and convalescent COVID-19 samples originated in the United States, Italy and Spain. T cells, B-cell-depleted T cells, or PBMCs supplied cDNA or gDNA.

Authors' data handling: The authors estimated nucleated cell counts from reference gene primer amplification. Clones were sequenced by immunoSEQ multiplex PCR, and TCRdb holds only the in-frame ones, with some missing. For V, J and clone size, that table is used; D and trimming come from the DNA. Found here are roughly 250,000 clones, 70% to 85% of them singletons; the top ten hold 3% to 3.5%. Trimming cost V 0 bases and J 4 bases, with 25 bases left between them. The CDR3 is 21 residues long. The sequence was obtained from a woman of 80 years or more with acute or convalescent COVID-19. The chain joins TRBV23-1 to TRBJ2-6, with D perhaps matching TRBD2 (5 bases). TRBV23-1 is known as an ORF, though its function is uncertain. Material: peripheral blood. This chain's CDR3 is CASSQSPKLTKKLAGANVLTF. The CDR3 coding sequence is TGCGCCAGCAGTCAATCCCCAAAATTGACTAAAAAATTAGCCGGGGCCAACGTCCTGACTTTC.